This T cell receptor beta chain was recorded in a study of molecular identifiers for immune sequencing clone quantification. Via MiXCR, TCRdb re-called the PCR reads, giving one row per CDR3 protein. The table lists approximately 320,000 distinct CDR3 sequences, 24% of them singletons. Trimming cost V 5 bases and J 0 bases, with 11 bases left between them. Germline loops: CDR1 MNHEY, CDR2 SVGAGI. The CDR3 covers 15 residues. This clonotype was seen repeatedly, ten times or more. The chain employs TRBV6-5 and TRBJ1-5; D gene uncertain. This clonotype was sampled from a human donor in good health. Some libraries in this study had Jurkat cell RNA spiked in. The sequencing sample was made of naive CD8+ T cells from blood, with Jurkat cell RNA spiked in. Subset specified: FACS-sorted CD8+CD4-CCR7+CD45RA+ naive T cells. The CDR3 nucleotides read TGTGCCAGCAGTACCCTTGGGAATAGCAATCAGCCCCAGCATTTT. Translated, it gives CASSTLGNSNQPQHF.